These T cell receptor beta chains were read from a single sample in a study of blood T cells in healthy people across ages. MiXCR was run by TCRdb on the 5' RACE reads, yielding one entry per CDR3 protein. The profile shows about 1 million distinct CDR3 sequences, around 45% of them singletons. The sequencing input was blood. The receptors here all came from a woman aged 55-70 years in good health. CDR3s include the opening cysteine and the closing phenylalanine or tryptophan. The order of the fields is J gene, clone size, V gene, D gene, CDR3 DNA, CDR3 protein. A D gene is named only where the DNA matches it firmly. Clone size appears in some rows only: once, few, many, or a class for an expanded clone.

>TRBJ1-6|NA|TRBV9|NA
TGTGCCAGCAGCGTAGCATCTGGGACCGTGGGTTCACCCCTCCACTTT
CASSVASGTVGSPLHF
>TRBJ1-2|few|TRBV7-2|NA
TGTGCCAGCAGCTTAACTCAACTTTATGGCTACACCTTC
CASSLTQLYGYTF
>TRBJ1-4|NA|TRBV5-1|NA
TGCGCCAGCAGCTCCCAGTATAATGAAAAACTGTTTTTT
CASSSQYNEKLFF
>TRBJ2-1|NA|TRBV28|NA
TGTGCCAGCAGCCCACTAGTAGGTGGGGGGATTGAGCAGTTCTTC
CASSPLVGGGIEQFF
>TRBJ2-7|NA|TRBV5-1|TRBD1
TGCGCCAGCAGCTTGGGGGGGACAGGGATAACCTACGAGCAGTACTTC
CASSLGGTGITYEQYF
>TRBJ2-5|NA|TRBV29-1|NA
TGCAGCGTTGTTTGGTTCAGGGGAGTCCAAGAGACCCAGTACTTC
CSVVWFRGVQETQYF
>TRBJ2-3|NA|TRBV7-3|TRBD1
TGTGCCAGCAGCTCATTTGACAGGGTCACAGATACGCAGTATTTT
CASSSFDRVTDTQYF
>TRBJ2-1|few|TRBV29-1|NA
TGCAGCGTTGAAGTCGCCCGGGCCCTTCGTGGTGAGCAGTTCTTC
CSVEVARALRGEQFF
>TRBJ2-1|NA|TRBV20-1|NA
TGCAGTGCTAGAGATCCCTCCAGGGACGTGGACAATGAGCAGTTCTTC
CSARDPSRDVDNEQFF
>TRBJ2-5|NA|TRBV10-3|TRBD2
TGTGCCATCAGTGGGACTAGCGGGGGCCGACCGGTTCAAGAGACCCAGTACTTC
CAISGTSGGRPVQETQYF
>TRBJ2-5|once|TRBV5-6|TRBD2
TGTGCCAGCAGCCCCGGACTAGCGGGAGAAGAGACCCGGTACTTC
CASSPGLAGEETRYF
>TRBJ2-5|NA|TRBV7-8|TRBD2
TGTGCCAGCAGCTTAGCGGGAGGGCCTAATCCCCAAGAGACCCAGTACTTC
CASSLAGGPNPQETQYF
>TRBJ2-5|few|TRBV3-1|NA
TGTGCCAGCAGCTATAACTCGGGCAGGGGCCAAGAGACCCAGTACTTC
CASSYNSGRGQETQYF
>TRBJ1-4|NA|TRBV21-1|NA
TGTGCCAGCAGCTCCCCTGCTAGGGGGCTGCGCGAAAAACTGTTTTTT
CASSSPARGLREKLFF
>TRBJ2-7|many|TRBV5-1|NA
TGCGCCAGCAGCTTGACGGACAGTCCCTACGAGCAGTACTTC
CASSLTDSPYEQYF
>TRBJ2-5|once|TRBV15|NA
TGTGCCACCAGCATAAAGGGGGAGGACAATGAGCAGTACTTC
CATSIKGEDNEQYF
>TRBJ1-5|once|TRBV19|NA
TGTGCCAGTAGCTGGGACACAAGGAGGCGTCAGCCCCAGCATTTT
CASSWDTRRRQPQHF
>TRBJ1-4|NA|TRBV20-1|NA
TGCAGTGCTATTCAACAAACCCTCGGGACAACTGAGGGGGAAAAACTGTTTTTT
CSAIQQTLGTTEGEKLFF
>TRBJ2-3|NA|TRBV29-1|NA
TGCAGCGTTGAGGTAGACACAGATACGCAGTATTTT
CSVEVDTDTQYF
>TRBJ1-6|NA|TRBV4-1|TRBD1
TGCGCCAGCAGCCAAAGGACAGGGGGTTATAATTCACCCCTCCACTTT
CASSQRTGGYNSPLHF
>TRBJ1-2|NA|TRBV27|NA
TGTGCCAGCAGTAAGCCCCCGCCGGGGCACTATGGCTACACCTTC
CASSKPPPGHYGYTF
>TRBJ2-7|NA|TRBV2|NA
TGTGCCAGCACCGAAATCCCCTACGAGCAGTACTTC
CASTEIPYEQYF
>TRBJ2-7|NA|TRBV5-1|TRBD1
TGCGCCAGCAGCAGAGATCCGGGACAGGGGTTGGGCGAGCAGTACTTC
CASSRDPGQGLGEQYF
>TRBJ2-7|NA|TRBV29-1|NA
TGCGGCGCCACGGATGGCTACGAGCAGTACTTC
CGATDGYEQYF
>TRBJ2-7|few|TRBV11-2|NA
TGTGCCAGCAGCTTAGATAGGGGCGGGATTGGGGACGAGCAGTACTTC
CASSLDRGGIGDEQYF
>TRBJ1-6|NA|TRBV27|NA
TGTGCCAGCAGGAAGACAGTGCAGTATTCACCCCTCCACTTT
CASRKTVQYSPLHF